The present T cell receptor (beta chain) was sequenced within a study of T-cell reconstitution after alpha-beta-depleted transplantation in children. TCRbeta library construction was performed incorporating unique molecular identifiers. TCRdb passed the PCR reads through MiXCR, listing each CDR3 protein once. The data show roughly 76,000 distinct CDR3 sequences, 11% seen once. The study, taken as a whole, reports: T-cell numbers and diversity, one year after transplant, stemmed largely from T cells that were newly produced. The study reportedly traced alpha-beta T cells about two months after transplant to several hundred expanded graft clones. Some patients' high day-60 TCRbeta diversity was attributed to recipient cells surviving conditioning.

As to this clonotype: Its target is unknown.

The V end lost 0 bases, the J end lost 3 bases, and 6 bases lay between the germline ends. This CDR3 has 15 residues. This material consisted of PBMCs, taken before TCRalphabeta/CD19-depleted stem cell transplant. This receptor was taken from a boy between 5 and 17 years old with acute myeloid leukemia, due to receive a stem cell transplant. The chain links TRBV12-3 or TRBV12-4 to TRBJ1-6; D unclear. The CDR3 here is CASSLAGSYNSPLHF. DNA of the CDR3: TGTGCCAGCAGTTTAGCCGGCAGCTATAATTCACCCCTCCACTTT.